This T cell receptor beta chain came from a study of post-analysis software for immune sequencing data. Background on the study: Progressive-relapsing, secondary progressive and relapsing-remitting multiple sclerosis were among the disease courses included. Study conclusions and caveats: About 5 TRBV segments (TRBV5-6, TRBV5-1 and TRBV20-1 among them) occurred more frequently in patients than in controls. Controls' normalized Chao1 diversity significantly exceeded that of multiple sclerosis patients.

Only a few counts were recorded for this clonotype. Its specificity is not known. The V gene's germline CDR1 is MNHNY and CDR2 SVGAGI (reference sequence). CDR3 length: 16 amino acids. J was trimmed by 1 base and V by 0 bases; bases with no gene match: 3. The TCR beta cDNA libraries carried unique molecular identifiers. TCRdb reprocessed the PCR reads with MiXCR, giving one entry per CDR3 protein. This repertoire shows approximately 730,000 distinct CDR3 sequences, 25% to 30% found once; its top ten account for around 0.55%. Specimen: blood. The receptor was derived from a girl between 5 and 17 years old with multiple sclerosis. The rearrangement links TRBV6-6 to TRBJ1-2; TRBD1 agrees at 9 bases. CDR3 residues: CASSYSTGGSNYGYTF. The CDR3, as DNA: TGTGCCAGCAGTTACTCGACAGGGGGAAGTAACTATGGCTACACCTTC.